The source of this TCR beta chain is a study of T cells after yellow fever vaccination (dated by TCRdb to between 2018 and 2020). The study in broad terms: Libraries from fractions with low cell numbers were prepared with the SMART-Seq v4 Ultra Low Input RNA kit. Two healthy male donors, one aged 18 to 30 and one aged 30 to 40 years, made up the cohort. Blood samples were taken at several timepoints before and after primary and secondary immunization, and bulk PBMC replicates and cell subsets were isolated. To track T-cell clones before and after primary and booster YFV17D yellow fever vaccination, bulk TCR alpha and beta repertoires were sequenced longitudinally.

The full study reports these points: A small fraction of clonotypes appeared in both the CD4 and CD8 compartments, likely as a result of convergent recombination. Computational filtering was needed because FACS-sorted repertoires could contain abundant contaminating clonotypes from the bulk population. After the booster, most of the clones that had expanded following primary vaccination were detected again (just under 97% of CD4 and around 87% of CD8), which suggests that memory was broadly maintained. The study included only two donors, which limits how far the findings can be generalized. The secondary T-cell response was weaker than the primary response but faster, peaking on day 5 instead of day 15.

TCRdb shows the sequencer as Illumina NovaSeq 6000. TCR cDNA was made using 5'RACE template switching, a step that added a universal primer site and unique molecular identifiers. Priming for cDNA synthesis came from both the TCR alpha and TCR beta constant segments. Libraries were amplified in two PCR steps, with sample barcodes and sequencing adapters added in the second step. Sequencing of the libraries was done on either Illumina HiSeq 2500 (2x100 bp) or NovaSeq (2x150 bp). The paper's processing steps were these. MIGEC was used to demultiplex reads and collapse the reads into UMI consensus sequences, and MiXCR was used for V(D)J alignment. Vaccine-responding clonotypes were defined with edgeR using replicate PBMC samples, requiring FDR below 0.01 and a log2 fold change above 5 up to day 15. Bulk clonotypes were assigned CD4 or CD8 identity according to which sequenced CD4 or CD8 repertoire held them at higher abundance. TCRdb itself trimmed the public reads at Q25 with fastp, ran MiXCR and retained productive beta chains. All rows with the same CDR3 protein become a single entry with the most common DNA and genes. TCRdb's processing, not the authors', yielded these V and J calls. This sample is represented by a few hundred thousand distinct CDR3 sequences; about 19% of them were singletons. 15% to 20% of the sample rests with the top ten.

In light of the paper, this sample's treatment or condition label describes: live attenuated yellow fever vaccine strain. At each blood-draw timepoint, two biological replicates of bulk PBMCs were collected. PBMCs were isolated from peripheral blood using a standard Ficoll-Paque protocol. TriZol was used to extract RNA from bulk PBMCs, CD4 and CD8 fractions, and dextramer-positive and dextramer-negative fractions. V and J are truncated by 4 bases and 5 bases respectively, leaving an intervening sequence of 8 bases. Sequences SQVTM (CDR1) and ANQGSEA (CDR2) are obtained from the germline V gene. Spanning cysteine to phenylalanine, the CDR3 consists of 11 amino acids. The kept DNA is CDR3 alone, 33 bases in frame from the first base. This clonotype was seen repeatedly, ten times or more. Its antigen remains unidentified. Base qualities are not provided; no much larger clone lies one nucleotide away.

This sample comprised PBMCs, obtained before the yellow fever booster vaccination. The chain is encoded by TRBV29-1 joined to TRBJ1-2; too little of a D gene remains to name it. This receptor was taken from a young man who received the YFV17D yellow fever vaccine. Read as DNA, the sequence is TGCAGCGTTGGAATTCGTTATGGCTACACCTTC. The translation is CSVGIRYGYTF.